A single sample is the source of the 17 T cell receptor beta chains below, sequenced in a study of beta chain features in type 1 diabetes. The investigators reverse transcribed all of the isolated RNA, so they sequenced expressed TCRB transcripts. Generated by immunoSEQ multiplex PCR, the TCRdb table keeps only in-frame clones and is missing some. The sample holds fewer than 550,000 clones, more than 9.5% seen once. Sample: naive CD4+ T cells from blood. These receptors were collected from a woman aged 18-29 years in good health.

This clone was counted only a few times. This chain uses TRBV28 with TRBJ1-1, with D unclear. Germline V gives CDR1 MDHEN, CDR2 SYDVKM. Deletions cut 1 base from V and 4 bases from J, with 7 bases between. CDR3 length: 13 amino acids. In nucleotides, the CDR3 is TGTGCCAGCAGTTTATCCGGGCTCACTGAAGCTTTCTTT. Translated: CASSLSGLTEAFF. Based on the CDR3 plus reference TRBV28 and TRBJ1-1, the full variable domain is DVKVTQSSRYLVKRTGEKVFLECVQDMDHENMFWYRQDPGLGLRLIYFSYDVKMKEKGDIPEGYSVSREKKERFSLILESASTNQTSMYLCASSLSGLTEAFFGQGTRLTVV.

This clone was counted ten times or more. The same CDR3 can be traced to other DNA sequences in this sample. The V and J genes are TRBV7-9 and TRBJ2-5; no definite D call. The CDR3 totals 11 residues. Germline CDR1 is SEHNR and CDR2 is FQNEAQ (reference sequence). V gave up 4 bases and J gave up 5 bases, with 5 bases separating them. Here the CDR3 reads CASSSGETQYF. For the CDR3, the DNA is TGTGCCAGCAGCTCCGGGGAGACCCAGTACTTC.

This clone turned up a few times. The chain links TRBV18 to TRBJ1-1; a weak D match, TRBD1 (6 bases). The CDR3 consists of 14 residues. Trimming stripped 5 bases from V and 6 bases from J, with 16 bases between. Germline assignment: CDR1 KGHSH and CDR2 LQKENI. CDR3 residues: CASSYLTGTAEAFF. The DNA of the CDR3 is TGTGCCAGCTCATATCTAACAGGGACCGCTGAAGCTTTCTTT.

This clone was recorded a few times. This chain connects TRBV15 to TRBJ1-4; D not certain. V gave up 2 bases and J gave up 7 bases, with 11 bases separating them. The CDR3 consists of 14 residues. CDR1 and CDR2 from the germline V gene are LNHNV and YYDKDF (reference sequence). CDR3 in DNA: TGTGCCACCAGCAGATCCCTGACACTTGAAAAACTGTTTTTT. Its protein is CATSRSLTLEKLFF.

V usage is TRBV29-1 and J usage is TRBJ2-3, with D uncertain. Per the germline V gene, CDR1 is SQVTM and CDR2 is ANQGSEA. This CDR3 contains 11 residues. V was trimmed by 3 bases and J by 2 bases, leaving 3 bases between them. As DNA, the CDR3 is TGCAGCGTTGACCCCACAGATACGCAGTATTTT. This translates into CSVDPTDTQYF.

The chain joins TRBV10-3 to TRBJ2-5, with D perhaps being TRBD1 or TRBD2 (5 bases each). This CDR3 contains 13 residues. Germline CDR1 and CDR2: ENHRY and SYGVKD. V lost 11 bases, J lost 2 bases, and 15 bases lay in between. The DNA for the CDR3 is TGTGCCTCCAGGGACCGGGCACAAGAGACCCAGTACTTC. It encodes CASRDRAQETQYF.

This clone was seen a handful of times. The chain uses TRBV7-9 and TRBJ1-2; 7 bases align to TRBD1. Germline trimming cut 0 bases from V and 5 bases from J; bases unmatched to any gene: 3. Looked up from germline, CDR1 is SEHNR and CDR2 is FQNEAQ (reference sequence). The CDR3 has 14 amino acids. CDR3 in DNA: TGTGCCAGCAGCTTAGCAGGGGGCGGGTATGGCTACACCTTC. Translation: CASSLAGGGYGYTF.

This clone was counted a few times. This chain links TRBV5-4 with TRBJ1-2; D is uncertain. CDR3 size: 17 residues. Per the germline V gene, CDR1 is SGHNT and CDR2 is YYREEE (reference sequence). The V and J ends lost 0 bases and 0 bases respectively, with 15 bases between them. The CDR3 here is CASSLDSVRRSNYGYTF. As DNA, the CDR3 is TGTGCCAGCAGCTTGGACTCGGTTCGTCGATCTAACTATGGCTACACCTTC.

This clone was seen a handful of times. The rearrangement joins TRBV4-2 to TRBJ1-1, with a possible D match to TRBD1 (6 bases). Germline V lookup: CDR1 LGHNA, CDR2 YNFKEQ. The V end lost 1 base, the J end lost 6 bases, and 18 bases lay between the germline ends. This CDR3 has 16 residues. CDR3: CASSQGYREPSPEAFF. CDR3 sequence (DNA): TGTGCCAGCAGCCAAGGCTACAGGGAACCATCCCCTGAAGCTTTCTTT.

The CDR3 DNA reads as TGCGCCAGCAGCCAAGGCTCGGACCGAACCACAGATACGCAGTATTTT. Protein sequence: CASSQGSDRTTDTQYF. The chain couples TRBV4-3 to TRBJ2-3, with D uncertain. Germline CDR1 reads LGHNA; CDR2 reads YSLEER. The V and J ends lost 1 base and 2 bases respectively, with 13 bases between them. The CDR3 has 16 amino acids.

This clone was observed a few times. The V gene is TRBV19, the J gene TRBJ2-7; 7 nucleotides agree with TRBD2. The CDR3 totals 14 residues. V lost 8 bases and J lost 2; bases outside the gene matches: 9. Germline CDR1 LNHDA, CDR2 SQIVND (reference sequence). CDR3 nucleotides: TGTGCCAGTTCGATTGGGGGGGTCACCTACGAGCAGTACTTC. Protein: CASSIGGVTYEQYF.

The V call is TRBV27, the J call TRBJ2-6; D ambiguous. The CDR3 spans 14 residues. The V gene's germline CDR1 is MNHEY and CDR2 SMNVEV (reference sequence). Trimming shortened V by 5 bases and J by 1 base, and 6 bases separated the two germline ends. The CDR3 nucleotides read TGTGCCAGCAGTCGAATTTCTGGGGCCAACGTCCTGACTTTC. Translated, it gives CASSRISGANVLTF.

This clone was picked up a small number of times. J is TRBJ2-1 and V is TRBV5-1, with D possibly being TRBD1 (6 bases). Trimming left V 0 bases short and J 1 base short, with 11 bases between. The germline V gene encodes CDR1 SGHRS and CDR2 YFSETQ. This CDR3 comprises 16 residues. The chain's CDR3 is CASSLVLGGSYNEQFF. CDR3 in DNA: TGCGCCAGCAGCTTGGTCTTAGGGGGTTCCTACAATGAGCAGTTCTTC. Full variable domain (rest looked up from reference TRBV5-1 and TRBJ2-1): KAGVTQTPRYLIKTRGQQVTLSCSPISGHRSVSWYQQTPGQGLQFLFEYFSETQRNKGNFPGRFSGRQFSNSRSEMNVSTLELGDSALYLCASSLVLGGSYNEQFFGPGTRLTVL.

This clone has more than one count but fewer than ten. Its ends do not fully match the called genes, so a read error is possible. The CDR3 bases are TGCAGTACTAGGACCCAAAGCGGCTACACCTTC. Protein product: CSTRTQSGYTF. The V gene is TRBV20-1, the J gene TRBJ1-2, with no clear D. Looked up from germline, CDR1 is DFQATT and CDR2 is SNEGSKA (reference sequence). The CDR3 runs to 11 residues.

This clone came up many times. The J gene is TRBJ2-3, the V gene TRBV25-1; 7 bases match TRBD2. From germline, CDR1 is MGHDK and CDR2 SYGVNS. This CDR3 contains 14 residues. The J segment lost 1 base and the V segment lost 5 bases, leaving 3 bases of the junction unmatched. The CDR3 DNA follows: TGTGCCAGCAGTCAGGCGGGAGGCACAGATACGCAGTATTTT. Encoded protein: CASSQAGGTDTQYF.

To note about this clone: The sample carries other DNA sequences with the same CDR3. V is TRBV5-1 and J is TRBJ2-5; D gene ambiguous. Trimming took 3 bases from V and 1 from J, leaving 4 bases between them. Germline CDR1 SGHRS, CDR2 YFSETQ. The CDR3 extends over 12 amino acids. CDR3 bases: TGCGCCAGCAGCTCTACCCAAGAGACCCAGTACTTC. Translation: CASSSTQETQYF.

A few counts support this clone. The chain is built from TRBV2 and TRBJ1-1; D is perhaps TRBD1 (6 bases). V shed 7 bases and J shed 6 bases, with 15 bases lying between them. In germline, CDR1 is SNHLY, CDR2 FYNNEI. The CDR3 contains 13 residues. The CDR3 region has the DNA TGTGCCAGCATTCGGCAGGGGAGGGCTGAAGCTTTCTTT. Translated, it gives CASIRQGRAEAFF.